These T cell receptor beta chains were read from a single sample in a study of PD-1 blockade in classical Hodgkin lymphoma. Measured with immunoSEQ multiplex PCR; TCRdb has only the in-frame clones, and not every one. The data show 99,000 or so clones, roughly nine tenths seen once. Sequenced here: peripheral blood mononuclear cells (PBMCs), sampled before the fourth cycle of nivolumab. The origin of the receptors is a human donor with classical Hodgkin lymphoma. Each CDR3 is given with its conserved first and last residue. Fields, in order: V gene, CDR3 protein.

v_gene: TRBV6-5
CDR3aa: CASRQTGDLTRRAFF

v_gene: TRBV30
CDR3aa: CAWSIGTVSNQPQHF

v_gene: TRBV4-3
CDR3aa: CASSQEFGKGYGYTF

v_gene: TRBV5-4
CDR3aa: CASSPTSGRGTGELFF

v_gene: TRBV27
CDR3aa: CASSLSPTSGYNEQFF

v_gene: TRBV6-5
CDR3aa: CASSLGGTQYF

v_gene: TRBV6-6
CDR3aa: CASKFGESYNEQFF

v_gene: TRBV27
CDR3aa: CASTFRDRVWESTDTQYF

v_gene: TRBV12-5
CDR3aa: CASGSPGSGASTDTQYF

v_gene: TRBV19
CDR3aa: CASSTGLAGPQYF

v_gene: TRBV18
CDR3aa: CASSKGATNEKLFF